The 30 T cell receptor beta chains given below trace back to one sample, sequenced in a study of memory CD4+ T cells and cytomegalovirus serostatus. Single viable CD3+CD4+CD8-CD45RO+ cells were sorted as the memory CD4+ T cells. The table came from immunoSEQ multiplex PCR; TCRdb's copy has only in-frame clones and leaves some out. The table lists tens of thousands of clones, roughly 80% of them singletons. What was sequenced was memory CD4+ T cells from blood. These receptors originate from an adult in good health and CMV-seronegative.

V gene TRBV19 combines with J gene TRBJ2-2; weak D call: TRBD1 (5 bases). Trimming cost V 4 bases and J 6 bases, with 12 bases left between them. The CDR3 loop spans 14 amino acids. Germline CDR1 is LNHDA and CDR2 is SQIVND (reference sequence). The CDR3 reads CASSTGQEAGELFF. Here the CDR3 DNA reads TGTGCCAGTAGTACCGGACAAGAAGCCGGGGAGCTGTTTTTT. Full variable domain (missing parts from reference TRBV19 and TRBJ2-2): DGGITQSPKYLFRKEGQNVTLSCEQNLNHDAMYWYRQDPGQGLRLIYYSQIVNDFQKGDIAEGYSVSREKKESFPLTVTSAQKNPTAFYLCASSTGQEAGELFFGEGSRLTVL.

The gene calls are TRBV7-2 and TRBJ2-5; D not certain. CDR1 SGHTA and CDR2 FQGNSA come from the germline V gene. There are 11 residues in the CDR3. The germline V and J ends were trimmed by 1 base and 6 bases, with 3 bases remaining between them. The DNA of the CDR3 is TGTGCCAGCAGCTTAGACCAGACCCAGTACTTC. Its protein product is CASSLDQTQYF.

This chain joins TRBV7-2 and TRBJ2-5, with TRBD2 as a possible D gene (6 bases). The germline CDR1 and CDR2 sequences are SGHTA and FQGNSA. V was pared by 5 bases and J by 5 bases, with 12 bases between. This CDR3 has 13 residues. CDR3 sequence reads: CASSIGRGETQYF. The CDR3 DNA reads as TGTGCCAGCAGCATCGGGAGAGGGGAGACCCAGTACTTC.

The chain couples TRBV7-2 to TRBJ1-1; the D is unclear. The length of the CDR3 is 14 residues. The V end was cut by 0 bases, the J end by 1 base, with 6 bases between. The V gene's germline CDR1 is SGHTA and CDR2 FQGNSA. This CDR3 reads CASSLALGNTEAFF. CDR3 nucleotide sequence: TGTGCCAGCAGCTTAGCGCTCGGGAACACTGAAGCTTTCTTT.

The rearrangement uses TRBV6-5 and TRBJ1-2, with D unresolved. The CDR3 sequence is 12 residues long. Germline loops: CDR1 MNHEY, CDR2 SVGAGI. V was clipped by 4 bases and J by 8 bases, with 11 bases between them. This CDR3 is CASSSPGHGYTF. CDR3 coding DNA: TGTGCCAGCAGTTCCCCCGGCCACGGCTACACCTTC.

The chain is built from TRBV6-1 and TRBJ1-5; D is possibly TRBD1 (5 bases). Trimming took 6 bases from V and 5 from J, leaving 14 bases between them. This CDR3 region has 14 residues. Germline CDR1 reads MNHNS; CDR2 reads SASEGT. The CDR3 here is CASRRNGDHQPQHF. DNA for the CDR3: TGTGCCAGCAGACGCAACGGGGACCATCAGCCCCAGCATTTT.

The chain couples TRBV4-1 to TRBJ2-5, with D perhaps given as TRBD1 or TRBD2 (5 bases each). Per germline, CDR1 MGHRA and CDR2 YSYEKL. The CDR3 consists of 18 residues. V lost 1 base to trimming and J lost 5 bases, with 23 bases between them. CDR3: CASSQGPGIRREGETQYF. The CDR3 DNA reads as TGCGCCAGCAGCCAAGGTCCAGGGATTCGGCGTGAGGGGGAGACCCAGTACTTC.

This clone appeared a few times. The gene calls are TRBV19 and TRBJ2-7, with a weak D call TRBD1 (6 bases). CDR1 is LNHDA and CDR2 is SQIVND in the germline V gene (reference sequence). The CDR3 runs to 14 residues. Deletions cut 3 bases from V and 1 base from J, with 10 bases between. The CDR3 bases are TGTGCCAGTAGTATGGCAGGGGTATCCTACGAGCAGTACTTC. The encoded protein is CASSMAGVSYEQYF.

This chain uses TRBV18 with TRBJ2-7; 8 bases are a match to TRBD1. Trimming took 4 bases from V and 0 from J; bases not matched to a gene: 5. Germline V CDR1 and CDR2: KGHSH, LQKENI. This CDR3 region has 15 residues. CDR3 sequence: CASSLSGTGSYEQYF. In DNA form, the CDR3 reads TGTGCCAGCTCACTTTCCGGGACAGGCTCCTACGAGCAGTACTTC.

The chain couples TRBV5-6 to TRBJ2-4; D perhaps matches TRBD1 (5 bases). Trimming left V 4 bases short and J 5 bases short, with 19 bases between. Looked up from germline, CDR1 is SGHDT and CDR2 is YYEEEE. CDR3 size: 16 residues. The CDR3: CASSMLTLRQQNIQYF. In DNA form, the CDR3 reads TGTGCCAGCAGCATGCTGACTTTGCGACAGCAAAACATTCAGTACTTC.

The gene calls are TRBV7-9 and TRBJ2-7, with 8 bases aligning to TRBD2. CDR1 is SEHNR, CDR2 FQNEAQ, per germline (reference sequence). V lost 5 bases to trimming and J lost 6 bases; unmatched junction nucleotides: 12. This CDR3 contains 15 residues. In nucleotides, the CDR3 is TGTGCCAGCAGCCTGACCGGGACTAGAAGCGGCGAGCAGTACTTC. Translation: CASSLTGTRSGEQYF.

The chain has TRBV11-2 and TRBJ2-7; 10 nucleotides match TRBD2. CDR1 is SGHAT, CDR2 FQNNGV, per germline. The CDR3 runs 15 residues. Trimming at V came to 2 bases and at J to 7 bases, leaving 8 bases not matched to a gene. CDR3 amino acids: CASSLRLAGVDEQYF. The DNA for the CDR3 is TGTGCCAGCAGCTTAAGGCTAGCGGGAGTTGATGAGCAGTACTTC.

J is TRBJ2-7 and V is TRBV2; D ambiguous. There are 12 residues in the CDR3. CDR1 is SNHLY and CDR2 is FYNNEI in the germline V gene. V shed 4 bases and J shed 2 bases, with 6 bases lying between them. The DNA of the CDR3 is TGTGCCAGCAGTGTGGCGACCTACGAGCAGTACTTC. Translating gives CASSVATYEQYF.

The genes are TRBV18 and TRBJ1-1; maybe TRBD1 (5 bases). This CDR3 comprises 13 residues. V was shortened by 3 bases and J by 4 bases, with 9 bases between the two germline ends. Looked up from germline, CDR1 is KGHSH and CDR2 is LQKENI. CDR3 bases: TGTGCCAGCTCACCCAGGGAAGGCACTGAAGCTTTCTTT. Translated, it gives CASSPREGTEAFF. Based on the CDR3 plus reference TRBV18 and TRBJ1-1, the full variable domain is NAGVMQNPRHLVRRRGQEARLRCSPMKGHSHVYWYRQLPEEGLKFMVYLQKENIIDESGMPKERFSAEFPKEGPSILRIQQVVRGDSAAYFCASSPREGTEAFFGQGTRLTVV.

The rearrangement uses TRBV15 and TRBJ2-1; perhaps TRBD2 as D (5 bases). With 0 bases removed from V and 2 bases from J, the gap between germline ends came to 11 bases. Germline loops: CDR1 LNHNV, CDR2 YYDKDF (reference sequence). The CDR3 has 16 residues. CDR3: CATSRDRRLAYNEQFF. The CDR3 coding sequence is TGTGCCACCAGCAGAGATAGGAGGCTGGCCTACAATGAGCAGTTCTTC.

The CDR3, as DNA: TGTGCCAGCAGCTTACAACTCCAGGGTGAAAAACTGTTTTTT. Its protein product is CASSLQLQGEKLFF. The gene calls are TRBV7-2 and TRBJ1-4, with D possibly matching TRBD1 (5 bases). Trimming stripped 2 bases from V and 7 bases from J, with 11 bases between. Germline V CDR1 and CDR2: SGHTA, FQGNSA. The CDR3 is 14 amino acids.

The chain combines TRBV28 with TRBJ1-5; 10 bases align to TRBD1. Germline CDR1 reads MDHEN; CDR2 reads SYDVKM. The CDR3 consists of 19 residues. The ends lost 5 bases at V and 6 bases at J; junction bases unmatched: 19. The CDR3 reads CASSPPTLGTGDGGQPQHF. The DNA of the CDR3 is TGTGCCAGCAGTCCGCCAACCCTCGGGACAGGGGACGGGGGTCAGCCCCAGCATTTT.

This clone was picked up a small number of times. CDR3 protein: CASSTQGTLGEQYF. The CDR3 DNA reads TGTGCCAGTAGTACACAGGGGACCCTGGGGGAGCAGTACTTC. V is TRBV19 and J is TRBJ2-7; 7 positions match TRBD1. The V gene's germline CDR1 is LNHDA and CDR2 SQIVND (reference sequence). The CDR3 loop spans 14 amino acids. The V and J ends lost 4 bases and 7 bases, in that order; junction bases with no gene match: 10.

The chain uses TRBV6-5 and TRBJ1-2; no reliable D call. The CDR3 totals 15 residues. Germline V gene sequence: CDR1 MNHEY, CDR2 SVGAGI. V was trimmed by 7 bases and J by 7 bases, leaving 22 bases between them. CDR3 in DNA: TGTGCCAGCACCCTGGGAGGGAGCAGGTCTGCTGGCTACACCTTC. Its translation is CASTLGGSRSAGYTF.

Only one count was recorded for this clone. In DNA form, the CDR3 reads TGTGCCAGCAGCGCAGGGCCCATAAACTATGGCTACACCTTC. Translating it yields CASSAGPINYGYTF. J is TRBJ1-2 and V is TRBV6-1; possibly TRBD1 for D (5 bases). Trimming stripped 6 bases from V and 2 bases from J, with 13 bases between. The CDR3 loop spans 14 amino acids. Germline V gene lookup returns CDR1 MNHNS and CDR2 SASEGT.

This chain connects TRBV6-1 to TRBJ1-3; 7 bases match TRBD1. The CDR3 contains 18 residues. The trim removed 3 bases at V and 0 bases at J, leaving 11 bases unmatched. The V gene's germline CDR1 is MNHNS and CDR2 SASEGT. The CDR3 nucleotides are TGTGCCAGCAGTGACCGCATAGGGACAGCGAACTCTGGAAACACCATATATTTT. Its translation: CASSDRIGTANSGNTIYF.

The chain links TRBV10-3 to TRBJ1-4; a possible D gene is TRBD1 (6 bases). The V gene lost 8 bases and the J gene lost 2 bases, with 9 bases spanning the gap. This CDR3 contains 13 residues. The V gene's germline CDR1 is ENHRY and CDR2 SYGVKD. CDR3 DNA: TGTGCCATCGGGGGGGGCACTAATGAAAAACTGTTTTTT. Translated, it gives CAIGGGTNEKLFF.

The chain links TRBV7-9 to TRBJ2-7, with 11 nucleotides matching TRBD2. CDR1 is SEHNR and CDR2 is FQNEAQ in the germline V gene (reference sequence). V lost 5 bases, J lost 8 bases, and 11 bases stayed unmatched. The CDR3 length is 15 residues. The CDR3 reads CASSTRLAGLHKQYF. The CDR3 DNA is TGTGCCAGCAGCACTAGACTAGCGGGACTACACAAGCAGTACTTC.

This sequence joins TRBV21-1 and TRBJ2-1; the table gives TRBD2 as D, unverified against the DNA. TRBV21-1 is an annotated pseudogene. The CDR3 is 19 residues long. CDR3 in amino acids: CASSKAASGGAYSYNEQFF. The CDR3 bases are TGTGCCAGCAGCAAAGCGGCTAGCGGGGGGGCATACTCCTACAATGAGCAGTTCTTC.

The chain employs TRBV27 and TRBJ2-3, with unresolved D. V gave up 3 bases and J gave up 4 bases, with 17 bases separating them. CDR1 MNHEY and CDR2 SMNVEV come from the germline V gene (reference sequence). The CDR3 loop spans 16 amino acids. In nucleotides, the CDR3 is TGTGCCAGCAGTTTTATGAGGTATTCGGTGCCAGATACGCAGTATTTT. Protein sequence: CASSFMRYSVPDTQYF.

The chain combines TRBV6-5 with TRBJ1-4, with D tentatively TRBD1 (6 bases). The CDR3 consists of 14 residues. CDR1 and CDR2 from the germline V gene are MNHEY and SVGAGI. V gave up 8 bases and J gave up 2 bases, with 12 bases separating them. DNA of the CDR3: TGTGCCAGCGCGAGGGGGGCGACTAATGAAAAACTGTTTTTT. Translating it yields CASARGATNEKLFF.

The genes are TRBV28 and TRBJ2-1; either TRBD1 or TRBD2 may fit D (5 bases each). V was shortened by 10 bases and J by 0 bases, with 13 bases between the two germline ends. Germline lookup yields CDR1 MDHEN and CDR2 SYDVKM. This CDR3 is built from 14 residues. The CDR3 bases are TGTGCCACCGACCCAGGGAGCTCCTACAATGAGCAGTTCTTC. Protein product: CATDPGSSYNEQFF.

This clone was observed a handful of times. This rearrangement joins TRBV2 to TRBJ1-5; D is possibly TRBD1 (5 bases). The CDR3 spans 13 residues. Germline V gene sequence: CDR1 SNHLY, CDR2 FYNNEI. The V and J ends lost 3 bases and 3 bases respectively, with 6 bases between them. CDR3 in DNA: TGTGCCAGCAGTGACAGGGACAATCAGCCCCAGCATTTT. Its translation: CASSDRDNQPQHF. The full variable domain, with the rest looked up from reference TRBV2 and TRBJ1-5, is EPEVTQTPSHQVTQMGQEVILRCVPISNHLYFYWYRQILGQKVEFLVSFYNNEISEKSEIFDDQFSVERPDGSNFTLKIRSTKLEDSAMYFCASSDRDNQPQHFGDGTRLSIL.

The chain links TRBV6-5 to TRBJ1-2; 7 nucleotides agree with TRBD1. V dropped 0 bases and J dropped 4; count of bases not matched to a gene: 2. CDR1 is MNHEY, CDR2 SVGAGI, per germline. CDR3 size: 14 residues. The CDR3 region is CASSYSGQPYGYTF. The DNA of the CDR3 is TGTGCCAGCAGTTACTCGGGACAGCCCTATGGCTACACCTTC.

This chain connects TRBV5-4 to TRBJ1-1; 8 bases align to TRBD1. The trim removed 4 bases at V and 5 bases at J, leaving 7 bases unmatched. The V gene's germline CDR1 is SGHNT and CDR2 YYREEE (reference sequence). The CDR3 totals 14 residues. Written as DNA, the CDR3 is TGTGCCAGCAGCAGTACAGGGGGAGGAACTGAAGCTTTCTTT. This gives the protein CASSSTGGGTEAFF.